This T cell receptor beta chain is drawn from a study of T cells after yellow fever vaccination. Study-level information: Preparation of fractions with low cell numbers was performed using SMART-Seq v4 Ultra Low Input.

TCRdb reanalysed the 5' RACE reads using MiXCR and keeps one entry per CDR3 protein. The data hold 300,000 to 350,000 distinct CDR3 sequences, with about 4.5% observed a single time. Germline V gives CDR1 SGHRS, CDR2 YFSETQ. The CDR3 extends over 16 amino acids. The ends were cut back, 0 bases at V and 2 bases at J, with 15 bases in the middle. This clonotype was counted at least ten times. The TCR originated in a man aged 18 to 35 who received the YFV17D yellow fever vaccine. The material was PBMCs, obtained 15 days after the yellow fever booster vaccination. This chain links TRBV5-1 with TRBJ2-7; D is perhaps TRBD1 or TRBD2 (5 bases each). The CDR3 sequence is CASSLAFRDGAYEQYV. CDR3 sequence (DNA): TGCGCCAGCAGCTTGGCCTTCAGGGACGGAGCCTACGAGCAGTACGTC.